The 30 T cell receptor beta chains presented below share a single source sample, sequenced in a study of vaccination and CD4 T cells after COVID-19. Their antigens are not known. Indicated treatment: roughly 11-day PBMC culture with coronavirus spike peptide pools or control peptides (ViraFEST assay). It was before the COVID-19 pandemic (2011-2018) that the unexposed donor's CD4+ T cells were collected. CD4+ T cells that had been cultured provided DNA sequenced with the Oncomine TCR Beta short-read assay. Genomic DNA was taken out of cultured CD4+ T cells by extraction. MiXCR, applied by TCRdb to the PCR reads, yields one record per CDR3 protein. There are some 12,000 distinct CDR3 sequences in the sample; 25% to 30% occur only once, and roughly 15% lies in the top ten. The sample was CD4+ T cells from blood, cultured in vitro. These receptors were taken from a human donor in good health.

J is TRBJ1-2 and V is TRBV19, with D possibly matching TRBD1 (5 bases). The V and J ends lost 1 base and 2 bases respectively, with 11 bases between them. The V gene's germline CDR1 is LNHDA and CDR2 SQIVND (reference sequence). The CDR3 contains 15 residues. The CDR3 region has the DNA TGTGCCAGTAGTATAGCCCGGGGGAAAAACTATGGCTACACCTTC. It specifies CASSIARGKNYGYTF. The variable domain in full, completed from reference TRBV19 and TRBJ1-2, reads DGGITQSPKYLFRKEGQNVTLSCEQNLNHDAMYWYRQDPGQGLRLIYYSQIVNDFQKGDIAEGYSVSREKKESFPLTVTSAQKNPTAFYLCASSIARGKNYGYTFGSGTRLTVV.

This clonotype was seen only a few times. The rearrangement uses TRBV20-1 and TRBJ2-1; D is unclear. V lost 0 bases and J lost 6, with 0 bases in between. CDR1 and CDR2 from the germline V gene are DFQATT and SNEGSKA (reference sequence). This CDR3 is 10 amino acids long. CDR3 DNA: TGCAGTGCTAGAGACAATGAGCAGTTCTTC. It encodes CSARDNEQFF.

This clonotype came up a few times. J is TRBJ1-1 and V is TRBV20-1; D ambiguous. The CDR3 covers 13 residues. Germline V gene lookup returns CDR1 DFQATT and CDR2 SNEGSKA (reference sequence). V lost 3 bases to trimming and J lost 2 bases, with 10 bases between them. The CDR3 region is CSASESPNTEAFF. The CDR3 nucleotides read TGCAGTGCTAGTGAATCCCCAAACACTGAAGCTTTCTTT.

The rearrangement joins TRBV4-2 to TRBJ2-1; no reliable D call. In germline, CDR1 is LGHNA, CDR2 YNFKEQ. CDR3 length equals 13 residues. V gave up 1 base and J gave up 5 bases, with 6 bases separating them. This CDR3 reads CASSQGQDNEQFF. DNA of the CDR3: TGTGCCAGCAGCCAAGGGCAGGACAATGAGCAGTTCTTC.

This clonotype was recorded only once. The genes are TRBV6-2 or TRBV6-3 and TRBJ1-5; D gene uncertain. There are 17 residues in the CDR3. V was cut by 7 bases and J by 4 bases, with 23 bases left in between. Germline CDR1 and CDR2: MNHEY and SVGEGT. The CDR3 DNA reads TGTGCCAGCACCTCGCTTGGGAATGGGCTATTTAATCAGCCCCAGCATTTT. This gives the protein CASTSLGNGLFNQPQHF.

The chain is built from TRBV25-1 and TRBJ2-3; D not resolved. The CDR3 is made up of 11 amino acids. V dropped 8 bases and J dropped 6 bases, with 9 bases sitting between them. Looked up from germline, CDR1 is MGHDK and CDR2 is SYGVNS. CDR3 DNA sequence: TGTGCCAGCTGCCCCTGGGATACGCAGTATTTT. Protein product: CASCPWDTQYF.

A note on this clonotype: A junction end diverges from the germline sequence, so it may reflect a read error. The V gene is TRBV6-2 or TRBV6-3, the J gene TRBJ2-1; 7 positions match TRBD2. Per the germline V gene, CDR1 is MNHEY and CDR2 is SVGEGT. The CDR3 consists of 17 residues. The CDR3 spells CAGSYSRVGGPHNEQFF. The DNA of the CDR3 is TGTGCCGGCAGTTACTCGAGAGTGGGAGGGCCCCACAATGAGCAGTTCTTC.

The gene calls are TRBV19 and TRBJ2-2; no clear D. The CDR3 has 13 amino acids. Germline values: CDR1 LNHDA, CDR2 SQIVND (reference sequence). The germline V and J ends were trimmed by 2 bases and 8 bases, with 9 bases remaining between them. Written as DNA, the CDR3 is TGTGCCAGTAGTATAATCAGGTCTGGGGAGCTGTTTTTT. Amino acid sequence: CASSIIRSGELFF.

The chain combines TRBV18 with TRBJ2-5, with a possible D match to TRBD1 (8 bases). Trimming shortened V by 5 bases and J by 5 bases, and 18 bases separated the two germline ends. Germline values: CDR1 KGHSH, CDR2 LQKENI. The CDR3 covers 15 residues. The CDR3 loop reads CASSTLARQGETQYF. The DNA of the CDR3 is TGTGCCAGCTCAACACTAGCGAGACAGGGGGAGACCCAGTACTTC.

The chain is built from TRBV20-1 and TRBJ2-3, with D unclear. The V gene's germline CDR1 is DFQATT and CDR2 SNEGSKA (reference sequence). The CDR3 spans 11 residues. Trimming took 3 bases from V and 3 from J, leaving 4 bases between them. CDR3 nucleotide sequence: TGCAGTGCTAGCGGGACAGATACGCAGTATTTT. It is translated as CSASGTDTQYF.

CDR3 DNA sequence: TGCAGCGCCCGAGGTACCTCTCTAAGCACAGATACGCAGTATTTT. It codes for CSARGTSLSTDTQYF. The genes are TRBV29-1 and TRBJ2-3; D is unclear. The CDR3 runs to 15 residues. From germline, CDR1 is SQVTM and CDR2 ANQGSEA. Trimming cost V 7 bases and J 0 bases, with 17 bases left between them.

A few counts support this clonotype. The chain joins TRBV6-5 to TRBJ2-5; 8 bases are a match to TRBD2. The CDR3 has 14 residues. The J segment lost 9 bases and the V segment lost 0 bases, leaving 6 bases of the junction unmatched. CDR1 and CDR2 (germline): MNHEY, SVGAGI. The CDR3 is CASSYSSAGGSQYF. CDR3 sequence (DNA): TGTGCCAGCAGTTACTCGTCTGCGGGAGGATCCCAGTACTTC.

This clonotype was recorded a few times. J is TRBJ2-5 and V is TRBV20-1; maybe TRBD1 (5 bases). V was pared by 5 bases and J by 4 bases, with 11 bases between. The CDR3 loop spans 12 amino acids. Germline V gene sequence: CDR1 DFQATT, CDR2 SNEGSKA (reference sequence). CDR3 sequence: CSAGAFGETQYF. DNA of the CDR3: TGCAGTGCTGGGGCTTTCGGAGAGACCCAGTACTTC.

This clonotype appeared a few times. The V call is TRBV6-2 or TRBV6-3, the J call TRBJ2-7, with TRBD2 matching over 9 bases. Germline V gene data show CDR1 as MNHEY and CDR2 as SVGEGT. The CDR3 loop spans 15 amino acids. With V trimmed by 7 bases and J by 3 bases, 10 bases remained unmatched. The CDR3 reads CASKSAGGPFYEQYF. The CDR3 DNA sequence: TGTGCCAGCAAGTCAGCGGGAGGACCGTTCTACGAGCAGTACTTC.

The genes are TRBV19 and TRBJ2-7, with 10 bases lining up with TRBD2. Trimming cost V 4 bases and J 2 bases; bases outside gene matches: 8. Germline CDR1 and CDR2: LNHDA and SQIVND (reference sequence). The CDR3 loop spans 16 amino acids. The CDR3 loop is CASSTPSGRGTYEQYF. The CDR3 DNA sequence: TGTGCCAGTAGTACACCGAGCGGGAGGGGGACCTACGAGCAGTACTTC.

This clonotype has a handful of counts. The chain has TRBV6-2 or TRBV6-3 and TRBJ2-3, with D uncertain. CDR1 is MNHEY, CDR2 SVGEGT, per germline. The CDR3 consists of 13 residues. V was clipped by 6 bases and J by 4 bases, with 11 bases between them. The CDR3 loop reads CASRVWSADTQYF. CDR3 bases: TGTGCCAGCAGAGTGTGGAGTGCAGATACGCAGTATTTT.

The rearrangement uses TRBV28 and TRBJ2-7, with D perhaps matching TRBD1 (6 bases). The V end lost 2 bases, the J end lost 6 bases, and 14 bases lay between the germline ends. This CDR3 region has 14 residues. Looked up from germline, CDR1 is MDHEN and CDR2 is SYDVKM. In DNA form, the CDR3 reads TGTGCCAGCAGTTTAGGAACAGGGAACGTCGAGCAGTACTTC. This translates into CASSLGTGNVEQYF.

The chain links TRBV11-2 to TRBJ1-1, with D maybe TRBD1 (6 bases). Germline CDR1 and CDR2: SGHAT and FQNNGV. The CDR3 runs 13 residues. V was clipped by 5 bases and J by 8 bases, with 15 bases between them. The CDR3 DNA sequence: TGTGCCAGCAGCCCCGACCGGGGGGCGGAAGCTTTCTTT. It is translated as CASSPDRGAEAFF.

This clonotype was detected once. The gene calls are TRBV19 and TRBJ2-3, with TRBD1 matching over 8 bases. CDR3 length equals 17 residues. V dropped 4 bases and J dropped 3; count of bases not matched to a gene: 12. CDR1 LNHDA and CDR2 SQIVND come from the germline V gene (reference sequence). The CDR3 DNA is TGTGCCAGTAGTACATGGACAGGGCAATTAGTGACAGATACGCAGTATTTT. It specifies CASSTWTGQLVTDTQYF.

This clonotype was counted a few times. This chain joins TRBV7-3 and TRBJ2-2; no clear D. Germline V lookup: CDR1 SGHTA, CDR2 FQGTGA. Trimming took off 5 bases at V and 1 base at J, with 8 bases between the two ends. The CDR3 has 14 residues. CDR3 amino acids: CASSLPGNTGELFF. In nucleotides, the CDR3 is TGTGCCAGCAGCCTCCCAGGGAACACCGGGGAGCTGTTTTTT.

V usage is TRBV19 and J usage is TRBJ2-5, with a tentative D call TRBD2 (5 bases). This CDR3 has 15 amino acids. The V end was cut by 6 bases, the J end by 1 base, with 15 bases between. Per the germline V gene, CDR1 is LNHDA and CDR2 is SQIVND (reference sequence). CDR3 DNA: TGTGCCAGTAGCCCGGAGGCAGTTCGCCAAGAGACCCAGTACTTC. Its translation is CASSPEAVRQETQYF.

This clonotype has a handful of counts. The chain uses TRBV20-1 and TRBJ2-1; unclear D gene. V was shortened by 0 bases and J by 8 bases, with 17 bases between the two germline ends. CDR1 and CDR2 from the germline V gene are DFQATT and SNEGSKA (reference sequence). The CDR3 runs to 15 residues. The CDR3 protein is CSARDRRRGVDEQFF. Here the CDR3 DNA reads TGCAGTGCTAGAGATCGACGACGTGGGGTCGATGAGCAGTTCTTC.

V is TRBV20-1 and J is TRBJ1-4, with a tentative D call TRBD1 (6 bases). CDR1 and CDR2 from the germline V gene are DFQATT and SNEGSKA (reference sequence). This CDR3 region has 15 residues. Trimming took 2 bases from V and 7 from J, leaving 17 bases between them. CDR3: CSARSPGGLGEKLFF. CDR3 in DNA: TGCAGTGCTAGATCTCCGGGGGGGCTGGGTGAAAAACTGTTTTTT.

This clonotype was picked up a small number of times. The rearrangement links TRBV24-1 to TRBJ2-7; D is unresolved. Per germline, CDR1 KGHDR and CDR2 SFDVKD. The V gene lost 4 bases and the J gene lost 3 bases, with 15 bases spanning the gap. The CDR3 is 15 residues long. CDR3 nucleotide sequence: TGTGCCACCAGTGACTCCTCATTGGGTTTCTACGAGCAGTACTTC. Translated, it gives CATSDSSLGFYEQYF.

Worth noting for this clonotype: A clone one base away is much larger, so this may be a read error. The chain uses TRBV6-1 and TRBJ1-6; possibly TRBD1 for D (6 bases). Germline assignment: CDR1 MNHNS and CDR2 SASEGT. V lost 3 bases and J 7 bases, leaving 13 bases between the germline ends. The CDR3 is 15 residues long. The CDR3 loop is CASSDRAGVNSPLHF. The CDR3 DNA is TGTGCCAGCAGTGACAGGGCAGGGGTGAATTCACCCCTCCACTTT.

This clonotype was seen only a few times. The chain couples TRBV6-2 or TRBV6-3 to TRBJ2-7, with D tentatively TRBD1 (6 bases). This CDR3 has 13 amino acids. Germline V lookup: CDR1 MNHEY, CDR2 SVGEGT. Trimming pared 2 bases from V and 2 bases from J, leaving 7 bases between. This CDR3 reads CASSYRDTYEQYF. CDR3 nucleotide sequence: TGTGCCAGCAGTTACCGGGACACCTACGAGCAGTACTTC.

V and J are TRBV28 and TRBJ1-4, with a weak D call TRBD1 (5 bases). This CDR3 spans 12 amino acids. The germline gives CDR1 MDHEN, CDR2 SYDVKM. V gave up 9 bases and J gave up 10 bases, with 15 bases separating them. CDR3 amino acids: CASGPAGGKLFF. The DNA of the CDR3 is TGTGCCAGTGGCCCGGCGGGGGGAAAACTGTTTTTT.

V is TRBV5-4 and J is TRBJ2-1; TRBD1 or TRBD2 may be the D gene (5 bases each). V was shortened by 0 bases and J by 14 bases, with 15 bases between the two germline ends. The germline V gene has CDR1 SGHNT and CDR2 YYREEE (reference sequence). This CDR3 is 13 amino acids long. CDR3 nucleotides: TGTGCCAGCAGCTTGGGGGAAGGAAGAGGGGAGTTCTTC. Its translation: CASSLGEGRGEFF.

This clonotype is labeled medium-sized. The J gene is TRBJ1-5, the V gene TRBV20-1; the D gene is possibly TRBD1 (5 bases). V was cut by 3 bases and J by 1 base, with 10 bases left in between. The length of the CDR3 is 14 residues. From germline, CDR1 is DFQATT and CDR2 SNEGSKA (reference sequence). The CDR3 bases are TGCAGTGCTAGCCCCCGGGGGAGCAATCAGCCCCAGCATTTT. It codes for CSASPRGSNQPQHF.

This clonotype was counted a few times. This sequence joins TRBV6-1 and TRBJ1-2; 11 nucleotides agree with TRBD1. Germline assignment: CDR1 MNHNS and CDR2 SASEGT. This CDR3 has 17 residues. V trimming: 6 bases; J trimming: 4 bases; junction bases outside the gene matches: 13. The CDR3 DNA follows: TGTGCCAGCAGCCCGATCGTTTCCGGGACAGGGGGCTATGGCTACACCTTC. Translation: CASSPIVSGTGGYGYTF.